This is a list of T cell receptor beta chains from one sample in a study of blood T cell repertoires in COVID-19. Sequenced by immunoSEQ multiplex PCR; TCRdb stores in-frame clones only, minus some. The table lists 25,000 to 30,000 clones, more than 70% of them singletons. The specimen was peripheral blood. Receptors originate from a boy younger than 10 with active or convalescent COVID-19. Both conserved end residues are part of each CDR3. D genes are given only for firm matches. Where a row states a size, it is once, few, many or the class of an expanded clone; other rows omit it.

-	TRBJ1-5	16	once	TRBV21-1	TGTGCCAGCAGCTGGGGCACCCCTCCGGGCAATCAGCCCCAGCATTTT	CASSWGTPPGNQPQHF
TRBD2	TRBJ2-5	14	medium-sized	TRBV28	TGTGCCAGCAGTTTCTTAGCGGGAGGAGGAACCCAGTACTTC	CASSFLAGGGTQYF
TRBD1	TRBJ1-1	13	-	TRBV24-1	TGTGCCACCCGGGGACAGAAGAACACTGAAGCTTTCTTT	CATRGQKNTEAFF
TRBD2	TRBJ2-5	19	few	TRBV3-1/TRBV3-2	TGTGCCAGCAGCTCAAAATCCCGGGCCGGACTAGCGGGAGTAGAGACCCAGTACTTC	CASSSKSRAGLAGVETQYF
TRBD1	TRBJ2-4	16	-	TRBV7-2	TGTGCCAGCAGTAACAGGGGCTCGATAGCCAAAAACATTCAGTACTTC	CASSNRGSIAKNIQYF
TRBD1	TRBJ1-5	15	-	TRBV6-6	TGTGCCAGCAGCCGCGACACAGGGGGCAATCAGCCCCAGCATTTT	CASSRDTGGNQPQHF
-	TRBJ2-3	13	-	TRBV11-2	TGTGCCAGCAGCTTACGAGGCACAGATACGCAGTATTTT	CASSLRGTDTQYF
-	TRBJ1-5	17	-	TRBV28	TGTGCCAGCAGTATACATGACCGGGACACCGCGAATCAGCCCCAGCATTTT	CASSIHDRDTANQPQHF
TRBD1	TRBJ1-6	16	-	TRBV7-2	TGTGCCAGCAGCTCCCGGACAGGCCCCTATAATTCACCCCTCCACTTT	CASSSRTGPYNSPLHF
-	TRBJ1-5	14	-	TRBV19	TGTGCCAGCTGGGGAGCATATAGCAATCAGCCCCAGCATTTT	CASWGAYSNQPQHF
-	TRBJ1-1	17	-	TRBV6-4	TGTGCCAGCAGTGACTCGAAAGGGAAGGGGATGAACACTGAAGCTTTCTTT	CASSDSKGKGMNTEAFF
-	TRBJ1-1	13	-	TRBV28	TGTGCCAGCAGTTTCTTAGGGGGGGATGAAGCTTTCTTT	CASSFLGGDEAFF
-	TRBJ2-3	19	-	TRBV9	TGTGCCAGCAGCGTAGGATCTTGGCAGGGGAGAACCTCCACAGATACGCAGTATTTT	CASSVGSWQGRTSTDTQYF
-	TRBJ1-1	13	-	TRBV5-1	TGCGCCAGCAGCCTCGGGTCGAACACTGAAGCTTTCTTT	CASSLGSNTEAFF
-	TRBJ2-1	11	-	TRBV4-3	TGCGCCAGCAGCCAGGGACTCCCGCCGATCTTC	CASSQGLPPIF
-	TRBJ2-1	11	few	TRBV6-1	TGTGCCAGCAGTGACGGGAATGAGCAGTTCTTC	CASSDGNEQFF
-	TRBJ1-2	15	-	TRBV6-1	TGTGCCAGCAGTGATTTGATCAGGAACGGCTATGGCTACACCTTC	CASSDLIRNGYGYTF
TRBD1	TRBJ1-6	14	-	TRBV9	TGTGCCAGCAGCGTAGTCCCAGGGGGCTCACCCCTCCACTTT	CASSVVPGGSPLHF
TRBD1	TRBJ1-2	14	-	TRBV11-2	TGTGCCAGCAGCCCCCCACCAGGGGGCTATGGCTACACCTTC	CASSPPPGGYGYTF
-	TRBJ2-1	13	-	TRBV6-2/TRBV6-3	TGTGCCAGCAGTATGGGACAAAACAATGAGCAGTTCTTC	CASSMGQNNEQFF
TRBD1	TRBJ2-7	16	-	TRBV18	TGTGCCAGCTCACCACTTAGGGGGACAGGGTCCTACGAGCAGTACTTC	CASSPLRGTGSYEQYF
-	TRBJ1-1	15	-	TRBV9	TGTGCCAGCAGCGTAGGGCCGGGATCTGGAACTGAAGCTTTCTTT	CASSVGPGSGTEAFF
-	TRBJ1-2	15	-	TRBV30	TGTGCCTGTTTTTTTCGGGACACTGCTAACTATGGCTACACCTTC	CACFFRDTANYGYTF
-	TRBJ1-1	18	-	TRBV28	TGTGCCAGCAGTCCCCCCTATGGAGGGTACGTCGTGAACACTGAAGCTTTCTTT	CASSPPYGGYVVNTEAFF
-	TRBJ1-4	16	-	TRBV28	TGTGCCAGCAGTTCTCGCCCGGCGGGGACTAATGAAAAACTGTTTTTT	CASSSRPAGTNEKLFF
-	TRBJ1-1	13	-	TRBV7-8	TGTGCCAGCACCCTCAAAACAGGCACTGAAGCTTTCTTT	CASTLKTGTEAFF
TRBD2	TRBJ2-1	15	-	TRBV5-1	TGCGCCAGCAGCTTGACTAGCGGGGGGAACAATGAGCAGTTCTTC	CASSLTSGGNNEQFF
TRBD1	TRBJ1-1	14	once	TRBV11-2	TGTGCCAGCAGCTTCCACACAGGGGGCACTGAAGCTTTCTTT	CASSFHTGGTEAFF
TRBD1	TRBJ1-1	16	-	TRBV19	TGTGCCAGTAGTATCCGGACAGGGGGCCTTGGCACTGAAGCTTTCTTT	CASSIRTGGLGTEAFF
TRBD1	TRBJ2-2	16	-	TRBV28	TGTGCCAGCATGGTAGTCAGGACAGGAGGAACCGGGGAGCTGTTTTTT	CASMVVRTGGTGELFF
TRBD1	TRBJ2-3	13	many	TRBV5-5	TGTGCCAGCCCGGGACAGTCCACAGATACGCAGTATTTT	CASPGQSTDTQYF
-	TRBJ2-3	13	-	TRBV14	TGTGCCAGCAGCCATTGTGGAGGTGATACGCAGTATTTT	CASSHCGGDTQYF
TRBD1	TRBJ1-4	16	few	TRBV4-1	TGCGCCAGCAGCCAGCCCAGGGGGCGAACTAATGAAAAACTGTTTTTT	CASSQPRGRTNEKLFF
TRBD1	TRBJ2-5	14	-	TRBV5-4	TGTGCCAGCAGCCGGGACAGGGGCTGGGAGACCCAGTACTTC	CASSRDRGWETQYF
TRBD2	TRBJ2-4	18	-	TRBV7-2	TGTGCCAGCAGCTCAAATGGGGGACTAGCGGGAGGGAGGAACATTCAGTACTTC	CASSSNGGLAGGRNIQYF
TRBD1	TRBJ1-5	16	-	TRBV6-5	TGTGCCAGCAGTTACTCACAGGGGGGACGGAATCAGCCCCAGCATTTT	CASSYSQGGRNQPQHF
TRBD1	TRBJ1-3	16	-	TRBV5-6	TGTGCCAGCAGCATTTGGACAGGGCAAAGAGGAAACACCATATATTTT	CASSIWTGQRGNTIYF
TRBD1	TRBJ1-5	18	-	TRBV4-1	TGCGCCAGCAGCCAGTTCGACCCCCGGGACAGCAGCAATCAGCCCCAGCATTTT	CASSQFDPRDSSNQPQHF
TRBD1	TRBJ1-3	14	few	TRBV29-1	TGCAGCGTTGCGAGGACAGGGAGAAAGGACACCATATATTTT	CSVARTGRKDTIYF
-	TRBJ2-3	16	-	TRBV7-2	TGTGCCAGCAGCTCCAAGCCGGGGAGGCACACAGATACGCAGTATTTT	CASSSKPGRHTDTQYF
-	TRBJ2-3	13	once	TRBV7-8	TGTGCCAGCAGCGAACTAGAAGTAGATACGCAGTATTTT	CASSELEVDTQYF
TRBD1	TRBJ2-6	22	-	TRBV10-3	TGTGCCATCAGTGACCCCCTTTCGGGACAGGGGCTTCTTGGCACTGGGGCCAACGTCCTGACTTTC	CAISDPLSGQGLLGTGANVLTF
TRBD1	TRBJ1-1	14	few	TRBV6-5	TGTGCCAGCAGGCGTTACACAGGGGTGACTGAAGCTTTCTTT	CASRRYTGVTEAFF
-	TRBJ1-2	18	-	TRBV7-9	TGTGCCAGCAGCCCCCGTATTAGGGGCGACCCAGCTAACTATGGCTACACCTTC	CASSPRIRGDPANYGYTF
TRBD2	TRBJ2-5	15	-	TRBV27	TGTGCCAGCAGTTCGGCTAGCGGGAGCTACGAGACCCAGTACTTC	CASSSASGSYETQYF
TRBD2	TRBJ2-1	15	-	TRBV6-2/TRBV6-3	TGTGCCAGCCGCCAACTAGCGGGAGTCTACAATGAGCAGTTCTTC	CASRQLAGVYNEQFF
-	TRBJ1-1	13	once	TRBV7-8	TGTGCCAGCACCTACCAGGGAAACACTGAAGCTTTCTTT	CASTYQGNTEAFF
TRBD2	TRBJ2-7	16	medium-sized	TRBV14	TGTGCCAGCAGCCAAATTAGCGGGGGCAGCTCCTACGAGCAGTACTTC	CASSQISGGSSYEQYF
-	TRBJ2-7	15	-	TRBV18	TGTGCCAGCTCACCCGGGCGGACTGGCCGGGGCGAGCAGTACTTC	CASSPGRTGRGEQYF
TRBD1	TRBJ1-5	17	many	TRBV4-1	TGCGCCAGCAGCCAAAACCTCCAGGGGGCAAGCAATCAGCCCCAGCATTTT	CASSQNLQGASNQPQHF
TRBD2	TRBJ2-3	14	-	TRBV24-1	TGTGCCACCAGTGGGACTAGCGTACCCGATACGCAGTATTTT	CATSGTSVPDTQYF
-	TRBJ1-6	14	-	TRBV6-1	TGTGCCAGTTCGCATGGCTTCGATAATTCACCCCTCCACTTT	CASSHGFDNSPLHF
-	TRBJ1-1	12	many	TRBV29-1	TGCAGCGCAGACAGACCAAACACTGAAGCTTTCTTT	CSADRPNTEAFF
TRBD1	TRBJ1-5	13	-	TRBV10-2	TGCGCCAGCACCGGGACAGCGAAGCAGCCCCAGCATTTT	CASTGTAKQPQHF
-	TRBJ2-5	14	-	TRBV30	TGTGCCTGGAGTGTGCCCCGGGGGAGGGAGACCCAGTACTTC	CAWSVPRGRETQYF
-	TRBJ2-7	17	-	TRBV14	TGTGCCAGCAGCCTTCCTATCCGGCAACAGGGCTACGTCGAGCAGTACTTC	CASSLPIRQQGYVEQYF